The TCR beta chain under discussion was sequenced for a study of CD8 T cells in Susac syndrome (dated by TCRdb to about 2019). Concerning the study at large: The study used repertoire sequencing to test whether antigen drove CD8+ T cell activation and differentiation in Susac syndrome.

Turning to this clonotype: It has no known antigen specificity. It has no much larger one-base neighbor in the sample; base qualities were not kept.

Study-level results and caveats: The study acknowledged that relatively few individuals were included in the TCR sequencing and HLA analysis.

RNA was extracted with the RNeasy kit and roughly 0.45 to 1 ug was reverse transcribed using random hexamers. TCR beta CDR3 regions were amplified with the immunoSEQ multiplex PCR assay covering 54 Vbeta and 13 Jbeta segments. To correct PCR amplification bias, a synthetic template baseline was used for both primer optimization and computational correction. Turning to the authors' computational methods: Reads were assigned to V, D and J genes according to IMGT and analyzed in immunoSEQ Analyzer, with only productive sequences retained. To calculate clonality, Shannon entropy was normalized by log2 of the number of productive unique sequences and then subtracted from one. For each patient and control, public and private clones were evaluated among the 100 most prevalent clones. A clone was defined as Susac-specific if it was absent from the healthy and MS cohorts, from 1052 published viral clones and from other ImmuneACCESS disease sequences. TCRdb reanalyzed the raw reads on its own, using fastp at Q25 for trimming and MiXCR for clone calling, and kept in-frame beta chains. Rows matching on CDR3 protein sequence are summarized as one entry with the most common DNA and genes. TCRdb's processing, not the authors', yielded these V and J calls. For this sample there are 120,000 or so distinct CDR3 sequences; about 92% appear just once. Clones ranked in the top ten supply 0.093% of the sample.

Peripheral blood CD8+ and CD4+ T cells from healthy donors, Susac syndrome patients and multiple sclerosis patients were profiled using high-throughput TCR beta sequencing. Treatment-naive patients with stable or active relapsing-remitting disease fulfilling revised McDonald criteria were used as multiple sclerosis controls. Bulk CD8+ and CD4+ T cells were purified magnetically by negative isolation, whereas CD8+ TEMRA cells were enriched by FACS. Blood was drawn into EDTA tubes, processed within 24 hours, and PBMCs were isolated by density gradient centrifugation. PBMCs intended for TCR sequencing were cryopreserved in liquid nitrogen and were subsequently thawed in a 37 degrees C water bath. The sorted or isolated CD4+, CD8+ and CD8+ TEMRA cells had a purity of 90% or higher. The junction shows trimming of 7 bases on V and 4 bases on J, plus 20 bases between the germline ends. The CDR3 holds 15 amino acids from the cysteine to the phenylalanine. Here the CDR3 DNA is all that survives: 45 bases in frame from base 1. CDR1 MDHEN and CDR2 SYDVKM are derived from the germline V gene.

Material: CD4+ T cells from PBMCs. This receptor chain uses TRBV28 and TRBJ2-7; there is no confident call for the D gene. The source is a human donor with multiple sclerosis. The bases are TGTGCCAGCATCGGGTGGGCGAACGCTATTTACGAGCAGTACTTC. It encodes CASIGWANAIYEQYF.